The entry below gives a single T cell receptor beta chain sequence along with its context. Only in-frame clones appear in the TCRdb table, and some are missing; sequencing was by immunoSEQ multiplex PCR. The sample includes 200,000 to 250,000 clones, 80% to 90% of them seen just once. The data were taken from a study of blood T cell repertoires in COVID-19. Study as a whole: Sample material is recorded as cDNA or gDNA derived from T cells, B-cell-depleted T cells, or PBMCs.

Germline trimming cut 0 bases from V and 4 bases from J; bases unmatched to any gene: 6. The germline gives CDR1 LGHDT, CDR2 YNNKEL (reference sequence). The CDR3 is 15 amino acids. The TCR originated in a woman in her 70s with acute or convalescent COVID-19. The V and J genes are TRBV3-1 (or the pseudogene TRBV3-2) and TRBJ2-7; 7 bases match TRBD2. The sequenced sample consisted of peripheral blood. CDR3 sequence (DNA): TGTGCCAGCAGCCAAGATAAACTAGCGAGTTACGAGCAGTACTTC. This encodes CASSQDKLASYEQYF.